This entry lists 27 T cell receptor beta chains sequenced from one sample in a study of neurological immune-mediated disorders. TCRdb reprocessed the 5' RACE reads with MiXCR, giving one entry per CDR3 protein. The profile shows under 25,000 distinct CDR3 sequences, 2% to 3% of them singletons. Sequencing was carried out using PBMCs. The receptors shown here come from a young woman with multiple sclerosis.

In its sample, this clonotype was seen many times. The genes are TRBV21-1 and TRBJ2-7. TRBV21-1 is classified as a pseudogene. The CDR3 spans 13 residues. This CDR3 is CASSGDGTWMQYF. The CDR3 region has the DNA TGTGCCAGCAGCGGGGATGGTACCTGGATGCAGTACTTC.

This clonotype was observed at least ten times. This chain links TRBV11-2 with TRBJ2-3; D call uncertain. The germline gives CDR1 SGHAT, CDR2 FQNNGV. V was clipped by 0 bases and J by 1 base, with 5 bases between them. The CDR3 is 14 amino acids. The CDR3 is CASSLEAGTDTQYF. The CDR3 bases are TGTGCCAGCAGCTTAGAGGCAGGCACAGATACGCAGTATTTT.

The rearrangement joins TRBV7-6 to TRBJ2-3; TRBD1 matches 7 bases. Trimming cost V 5 bases and J 0 bases; bases outside gene matches: 5. Germline V lookup: CDR1 SGHVS, CDR2 FNYEAQ. This CDR3 is 15 amino acids long. The CDR3 DNA sequence: TGTGCCAGCAGCCCGGGACAGCCAAGCACAGATACGCAGTATTTT. It translates to CASSPGQPSTDTQYF.

This clonotype was observed many times. The CDR3 sequence: CASSLTGFELEAFF. The CDR3 DNA reads as TGCGCCAGCAGCTTGACGGGGTTTGAGCTTGAAGCTTTCTTT. The gene calls are TRBV5-1 and TRBJ1-1; D not certain. The germline CDR1 and CDR2 sequences are SGHRS and YFSETQ. Trimming took 1 base from V and 7 from J, leaving 14 bases between them. This CDR3 contains 14 residues.

This clonotype appeared many times. The CDR3 sequence is CSASGEAEQYF. CDR3 DNA sequence: TGCAGTGCTAGCGGGGAAGCCGAGCAGTACTTC. V is TRBV20-1 and J is TRBJ2-7; maybe TRBD2 (5 bases). V gave up 3 bases and J gave up 6 bases, with 9 bases separating them. The CDR3 totals 11 residues. Germline CDR1 and CDR2: DFQATT and SNEGSKA (reference sequence).

This chain uses TRBV7-8 with TRBJ1-1, with TRBD1 identical over 8 bases. CDR3 length equals 16 residues. Germline values: CDR1 SGHVS, CDR2 FQNEAQ. After removal of 1 base from V and 4 bases from J, the junction contained 8 bases not matched to a gene. The CDR3 is CASSLVRGQGSTEAFF. The CDR3 nucleotides are TGTGCCAGCAGCTTAGTCCGCGGACAGGGAAGCACTGAAGCTTTCTTT. Based on the CDR3 plus reference TRBV7-8 and TRBJ1-1, the full variable domain is GAGVSQSPRYKVAKRGQDVALRCDPISGHVSLFWYQQALGQGPEFLTYFQNEAQLDKSGLPSDRFFAERPEGSVSTLKIQRTQQEDSAVYLCASSLVRGQGSTEAFFGQGTRLTVV.

This clonotype was observed at least ten times. The V and J genes are TRBV5-1 and TRBJ1-4, with D possibly being TRBD1 (5 bases). Trimming left V 0 bases short and J 10 bases short, with 13 bases between. The V gene's germline CDR1 is SGHRS and CDR2 YFSETQ. The CDR3 length is 14 residues. The CDR3 DNA sequence: TGCGCCAGCAGCTTGGAGAAAGTCGGGGGAAAACTGTTTTTT. Amino acid sequence: CASSLEKVGGKLFF.

This clonotype was recorded many times. The chain recombines TRBV29-1 with TRBJ1-2; no reliable D call. The germline V gene has CDR1 SQVTM and CDR2 ANQGSEA. This CDR3 comprises 11 residues. CDR3: CTTAGRYGYTF. As DNA, the CDR3 is TGCACGACGGCAGGCCGCTATGGCTACACCTTC.

This clonotype was observed many times. The V gene is TRBV7-6, the J gene TRBJ2-7; 9 positions match TRBD2. The length of the CDR3 is 14 residues. The J segment lost 10 bases and the V segment lost 1 base, leaving 8 bases of the junction unmatched. Germline values: CDR1 SGHVS, CDR2 FNYEAQ. Written as DNA, the CDR3 is TGTGCCAGCAGCTTAGACCCAAGCGGGGGGTATCAGTACTTC. Translation: CASSLDPSGGYQYF.

This clonotype was recorded many times. The V call is TRBV10-3, the J call TRBJ2-1; D possibly corresponds to TRBD2 (6 bases). This CDR3 is built from 15 residues. The germline V gene has CDR1 ENHRY and CDR2 SYGVKD. With 10 bases removed from V and 0 bases from J, the gap between germline ends came to 16 bases. CDR3 in DNA: TGTGCCACCCTCGGCGGGACGAACTCCTACAATGAGCAGTTCTTC. Translating gives CATLGGTNSYNEQFF.

This clonotype was observed at least ten times. The V call is TRBV2, the J call TRBJ1-5; 10 bases align to TRBD1. The CDR3 extends over 16 amino acids. Germline V gene sequence: CDR1 SNHLY, CDR2 FYNNEI. With 6 bases clipped from V and 1 base from J, the junction kept 6 bases outside the gene matches. CDR3 protein: CASRPGQGLSNQPQHF. The CDR3, as DNA: TGTGCCAGCAGGCCGGGACAGGGGTTGAGCAATCAGCCCCAGCATTTT.

Many counts were recorded for this clonotype. The chain combines TRBV29-1 with TRBJ2-1, with D uncertain. Trimming removed 8 bases at V and 5 bases at J, with 7 bases between. CDR3 length: 10 residues. The V gene's germline CDR1 is SQVTM and CDR2 ANQGSEA. CDR3 sequence reads: CSMWDNEQFF. CDR3 nucleotide sequence: TGCAGCATGTGGGACAATGAGCAGTTCTTC.

This clonotype appeared many times. This chain uses TRBV12-3 or TRBV12-4 with TRBJ2-5; D might be TRBD1 (6 bases). V lost 3 bases and J lost 6, with 14 bases in between. The CDR3 sequence is 14 residues long. This CDR3 reads CASSFGRGRKTQYF. CDR3 nucleotide sequence: TGTGCCAGCAGTTTCGGCAGGGGACGGAAGACCCAGTACTTC.

This clonotype was observed at least ten times. The rearrangement links TRBV20-1 to TRBJ2-5; 14 bases match TRBD2. CDR3 length: 14 residues. Germline V gene lookup returns CDR1 DFQATT and CDR2 SNEGSKA (reference sequence). The ends lost 6 bases at V and 5 bases at J; junction bases unmatched: 5. CDR3 loop: CSASRLAGGETQYF. In DNA, the CDR3 is TGCAGTGCCTCCAGACTAGCGGGAGGGGAGACCCAGTACTTC.

This clonotype has at least ten counts. The chain uses TRBV5-1 and TRBJ2-2, with 14 bases matching TRBD2. The CDR3 contains 15 residues. CDR1 is SGHRS, CDR2 YFSETQ, per germline. V gave up 4 bases and J gave up 6 bases; unmatched junction bases: 2. The CDR3 DNA is TGCGCCAGCAGCCCGGGACTAGCGGGGGCCGGGGAGCTGTTTTTT. Translating it yields CASSPGLAGAGELFF.

This clonotype appeared many times. CDR3 bases: TGTGCCAGCAGCTTAGATCCCGCCAGGTCCTATGGCTACACCTTC. Protein sequence: CASSLDPARSYGYTF. V usage is TRBV11-2 and J usage is TRBJ1-2; D unresolved. The CDR3 runs 15 residues. The ends were cut back, 0 bases at V and 4 bases at J, with 12 bases in the middle. The germline gives CDR1 SGHAT, CDR2 FQNNGV.

This clonotype was detected ten times or more. This rearrangement joins TRBV28 to TRBJ1-2; D ambiguous. Trimming took off 3 bases at V and 4 bases at J, with 12 bases between the two ends. This CDR3 spans 14 amino acids. Germline CDR1 MDHEN, CDR2 SYDVKM. Here the CDR3 reads CASSFGASGYGYTF. CDR3 DNA: TGTGCCAGCAGTTTTGGCGCCAGCGGCTATGGCTACACCTTC.

This clonotype occurred many times. The CDR3 protein is CASSLVFKPDTQYF. CDR3 in DNA: TGTGCCAGCAGCTTAGTGTTCAAGCCAGATACGCAGTATTTT. The chain couples TRBV7-9 to TRBJ2-3; D is ambiguous. CDR3 length equals 14 residues. Germline V CDR1 and CDR2: SEHNR, FQNEAQ (reference sequence). Trimming cost V 1 base and J 4 bases, with 9 bases left between them.

This clonotype was seen ten or more times. The V gene is TRBV7-6, the J gene TRBJ2-3, with 7 bases that match TRBD1. V trimming: 7 bases; J trimming: 5 bases; junction bases outside the gene matches: 9. Looked up from germline, CDR1 is SGHVS and CDR2 is FNYEAQ. The CDR3 consists of 14 residues. CDR3 nucleotide sequence: TGTGCCAGCACCCCACAGGGGTGGGTAGATACGCAGTATTTT. Its protein product is CASTPQGWVDTQYF.

This clonotype was found many times. The genes are TRBV7-3 and TRBJ1-2, with 11 nucleotides matching TRBD1. Germline V gives CDR1 SGHTA, CDR2 FQGTGA. The CDR3 spans 15 residues. After removal of 4 bases from V and 4 bases from J, the junction contained 5 bases not matched to a gene. DNA for the CDR3: TGTGCCAGCAGCTCCAGGACAGGGGGCGTCTATGGCTACACCTTC. It is translated as CASSSRTGGVYGYTF.

This chain links TRBV20-1 with TRBJ2-7, with 8 bases fitting TRBD2. The CDR3 runs 14 residues. J gave up 0 bases and V 3 bases, and 4 bases lay outside the gene matches. Germline V gives CDR1 DFQATT, CDR2 SNEGSKA (reference sequence). CDR3 region: CSASGGGSSYEQYF. The CDR3 nucleotides are TGCAGTGCTAGTGGCGGGGGGAGCTCCTACGAGCAGTACTTC.

This clonotype was observed at least ten times. This chain connects TRBV27 to TRBJ2-5; D is possibly TRBD1 (5 bases). From germline, CDR1 is MNHEY and CDR2 SMNVEV (reference sequence). The CDR3 has 14 residues. Trimming shortened V by 3 bases and J by 0 bases, and 8 bases separated the two germline ends. CDR3 nucleotide sequence: TGTGCCAGCAGTTTCGCCAGGGACCAAGAGACCCAGTACTTC. This codes for CASSFARDQETQYF.

The chain recombines TRBV5-1 with TRBJ2-5; D is possibly TRBD1 (6 bases). Trimming shortened V by 4 bases and J by 5 bases, and 12 bases separated the two germline ends. The CDR3 is 13 amino acids. Germline CDR1 and CDR2: SGHRS and YFSETQ. CDR3 DNA: TGCGCCAGCAGCACCAGGGGCCAGGAGACCCAGTACTTC. Its translation: CASSTRGQETQYF.

Remarks on this clonotype: A junction end diverges from the germline sequence, so it may reflect a read error. The CDR3 DNA reads TGTGTCAGCAGCGTCACTAGCGGGGGCTCTAACACCGGTGAGCTGTTTTTT. This codes for CVSSVTSGGSNTGELFF. V and J are TRBV9 and TRBJ2-2, with 11 bases identical to TRBD2. The CDR3 extends over 17 amino acids. Germline V lookup: CDR1 SGDLS, CDR2 YYNGEE.

This clonotype was counted many times. This CDR3 is missing its conserved last phenylalanine or tryptophan, likely due to a read error. The chain is built from TRBV24-1 and TRBJ2-1, with 8 bases lining up with TRBD2. The CDR3 spans 14 residues. V dropped 5 bases and J dropped 3; count of bases not matched to a gene: 2. Germline lookup yields CDR1 KGHDR and CDR2 SFDVKD. The CDR3 reads CATSGGRLYNEQFN. The CDR3 DNA sequence: TGTGCCACCAGTGGCGGGAGGCTCTACAATGAGCAGTTCAAC.

This clonotype was counted many times. The J gene is TRBJ2-5, the V gene TRBV5-1, with 13 nucleotides matching TRBD2. This CDR3 has 17 residues. Germline V gene lookup returns CDR1 SGHRS and CDR2 YFSETQ. J was trimmed by 4 bases and V by 0 bases; bases with no gene match: 6. The CDR3 spells CASSLGVRLAGGETQYF. The DNA for the CDR3 is TGCGCCAGCAGCTTGGGAGTAAGACTAGCGGGAGGAGAGACCCAGTACTTC.

This clonotype was recorded at least ten times. The chain recombines TRBV7-8 with TRBJ2-7; D is undetermined. The germline V gene has CDR1 SGHVS and CDR2 FQNEAQ. Trimming pared 2 bases from V and 4 bases from J, leaving 12 bases between. This CDR3 comprises 14 residues. The CDR3 DNA is TGTGCCAGCAGCTTACGCATTAGCATTTACGAGCAGTACTTC. Protein sequence: CASSLRISIYEQYF.